The 28 T cell receptor beta chains presented below share a single source sample, sequenced in a study of beta chain features in type 1 diabetes. Every bit of the isolated RNA underwent reverse transcription, so sequencing read expressed TCRB transcripts. This table comes from immunoSEQ multiplex PCR, and its TCRdb copy is limited to in-frame clones, with some not included. Of 450,000 or so clones listed, about an eighth were seen once; the top ten hold roughly 0.046%. Sequencing was done on a sample of naive CD4+ T cells from blood. These receptors were collected from a woman aged 18 to 35 in good health.

J is TRBJ2-1 and V is TRBV6-5, with a possible D match to TRBD1 (6 bases). The CDR3 totals 14 residues. CDR1 is MNHEY, CDR2 SVGAGI, per germline. V gave up 4 bases and J gave up 9 bases, with 16 bases separating them. CDR3 sequence (DNA): TGTGCCAGCAGTTTAGTCCAGGGGCTGGGTGAGCAGTTCTTC. It yields the protein CASSLVQGLGEQFF.

This clone was seen more than once but under ten times. The chain couples TRBV7-9 to TRBJ2-3, with a weak D call TRBD1 (6 bases). The germline V and J ends were trimmed by 3 bases and 1 base, with 14 bases remaining between them. Germline assignment: CDR1 SEHNR and CDR2 FQNEAQ (reference sequence). The CDR3 consists of 16 residues. The CDR3 spells CASSFGTGIRTDTQYF. The CDR3 region has the DNA TGTGCCAGCAGCTTTGGTACAGGGATTCGCACAGATACGCAGTATTTT.

The table lists this clone with a few counts. The V and J genes are TRBV7-2 and TRBJ2-5; 9 positions agree with TRBD1. This CDR3 region has 15 residues. Germline CDR1 is SGHTA and CDR2 is FQGNSA. Unmatched junction bases numbered 6, after V lost 7 bases and J lost 0 bases. The CDR3 spells CASTPDRGNQETQYF. CDR3 DNA: TGTGCCAGCACACCAGACAGGGGGAACCAAGAGACCCAGTACTTC.

In this sample, this clone turned up a few times. The chain couples TRBV28 to TRBJ2-7; 7 bases are shared with TRBD1. V gave up 4 bases and J gave up 10 bases; unmatched junction bases: 7. Germline CDR1 reads MDHEN; CDR2 reads SYDVKM. The CDR3 length is 12 residues. The chain's CDR3 is CASSSYPGGQYV. The CDR3 DNA sequence: TGTGCCAGCAGTTCCTATCCAGGGGGACAGTACGTC.

The chain is built from TRBV9 and TRBJ1-1, with 7 nucleotides matching TRBD1. Trimming took 4 bases from V and 4 from J; bases not matched to a gene: 4. The CDR3 extends over 13 amino acids. CDR1 and CDR2 from the germline V gene are SGDLS and YYNGEE. The DNA for the CDR3 is TGTGCCAGCAGCACCGACAGGGCCACTGAAGCTTTCTTT. Translating gives CASSTDRATEAFF.

This clone was seen only a few times. The chain recombines TRBV4-1 with TRBJ2-7, with no clear D. The CDR3 has 14 amino acids. The V and J ends lost 3 bases and 2 bases respectively, with 11 bases between them. Germline values: CDR1 MGHRA, CDR2 YSYEKL. For the CDR3, the DNA is TGCGCCAGCAGCCAGAAGGACGGACCCTACGAGCAGTACGTC. Translation: CASSQKDGPYEQYV.

This clone has a handful of counts. The V gene is TRBV28, the J gene TRBJ2-7; the D is unclear. The CDR3 spans 14 residues. Germline assignment: CDR1 MDHEN and CDR2 SYDVKM. The V gene lost 5 bases and the J gene lost 0 bases, with 11 bases spanning the gap. The CDR3 bases are TGTGCCAGCAGTATTACGCTGAGCTCCTACGAGCAGTACGTC. Protein sequence: CASSITLSSYEQYV.

The chain carries TRBV15 and TRBJ1-1, with no clear D. Germline V CDR1 and CDR2: LNHNV, YYDKDF (reference sequence). Trimming left V 3 bases short and J 4 bases short, with 12 bases between. The CDR3 contains 14 residues. CDR3 DNA: TGTGCCACCAGCAGCCGGCCCTTGGGCACTGAAGCTTTCTTT. Its translation: CATSSRPLGTEAFF. Full variable domain (rest looked up from reference TRBV15 and TRBJ1-1): DAMVIQNPRYQVTQFGKPVTLSCSQTLNHNVMYWYQQKSSQAPKLLFHYYDKDFNNEADTPDNFQSRRPNTSFCFLDIRSPGLGDTAMYLCATSSRPLGTEAFFGQGTRLTVV.

This clone was found a few times. The J gene is TRBJ2-7, the V gene TRBV7-9; possible D gene TRBD2, 6 bases. V dropped 1 base and J dropped 2 bases, with 15 bases sitting between them. This CDR3 is 16 amino acids long. CDR1 and CDR2 from the germline V gene are SEHNR and FQNEAQ (reference sequence). CDR3: CASSLGYGGDPYEQYV. In DNA form, the CDR3 reads TGTGCCAGCAGCTTAGGATATGGAGGGGACCCCTACGAGCAGTACGTC.

This clone was counted a few times. The chain uses TRBV5-1 and TRBJ2-1; TRBD1 agrees at 11 bases. Germline V gene data show CDR1 as SGHRS and CDR2 as YFSETQ. The ends lost 4 bases at V and 5 bases at J; junction bases unmatched: 5. The CDR3 is 15 amino acids. CDR3 protein: CASSAGQGDHNEQFF. The CDR3 DNA is TGCGCCAGCAGCGCGGGACAGGGGGACCACAATGAGCAGTTCTTC.

This clone was detected only a few times. The chain is built from TRBV4-1 and TRBJ2-1; D is ambiguous. This CDR3 is built from 15 residues. Trimming removed 0 bases from V and 3 bases from J, with 9 bases in between. Germline V lookup: CDR1 MGHRA, CDR2 YSYEKL. This CDR3 reads CASSQERPYYNEQFF. For the CDR3, the DNA is TGCGCCAGCAGCCAAGAGCGGCCCTACTACAATGAGCAGTTCTTC.

This clone was detected a few times. V is TRBV2 and J is TRBJ2-3; no firm D call. CDR1 is SNHLY and CDR2 is FYNNEI in the germline V gene. The CDR3 consists of 16 residues. With 6 bases removed from V and 1 base from J, the gap between germline ends came to 17 bases. The CDR3 nucleotides read TGTGCCAGCAGGGATCCCTTCACCCTGGGCACAGATACGCAGTATTTT. This codes for CASRDPFTLGTDTQYF. The whole variable domain, filled in from reference TRBV2 and TRBJ2-3, reads EPEVTQTPSHQVTQMGQEVILRCVPISNHLYFYWYRQILGQKVEFLVSFYNNEISEKSEIFDDQFSVERPDGSNFTLKIRSTKLEDSAMYFCASRDPFTLGTDTQYFGPGTRLTVL.

Of note for this clone: This CDR3 is also generated by other DNA sequences in the sample. The rearrangement links TRBV7-9 to TRBJ1-5; 7 nucleotides agree with TRBD1. The CDR3 runs 14 residues. Germline V gene sequence: CDR1 SEHNR, CDR2 FQNEAQ (reference sequence). V trimming: 5 bases; J trimming: 2 bases; junction bases outside the gene matches: 3. The CDR3: CASSPGTGNQPQHF. The CDR3 DNA follows: TGTGCCAGCAGCCCCGGGACAGGCAATCAGCCCCAGCATTTT.

The chain has TRBV20-1 and TRBJ2-5; D not resolved. The ends were cut back, 2 bases at V and 5 bases at J, with 3 bases in the middle. This CDR3 is 10 amino acids long. Per germline, CDR1 DFQATT and CDR2 SNEGSKA (reference sequence). The CDR3 protein is CSARMETQYF. DNA of the CDR3: TGCAGTGCTAGAATGGAGACCCAGTACTTC.

The CDR3 loop is CSVNTETQYF. The CDR3 region has the DNA TGCAGCGTTAATACTGAGACCCAGTACTTC. The chain uses TRBV29-1 and TRBJ2-5, with D hard to call. Germline V gives CDR1 SQVTM, CDR2 ANQGSEA. V dropped 5 bases and J dropped 5 bases, with 6 bases sitting between them. CDR3 size: 10 residues.

This chain links TRBV6-5 with TRBJ2-3, with D perhaps TRBD1 or TRBD2 (5 bases each). The CDR3 sequence is 15 residues long. Germline-derived CDR1 and CDR2 are MNHEY and SVGAGI. Trimming took off 5 bases at V and 2 bases at J, with 14 bases between the two ends. The CDR3 is CASSPQGRITDTQYF. The CDR3 DNA follows: TGTGCCAGCAGTCCTCAGGGACGGATCACAGATACGCAGTATTTT.

The rearrangement uses TRBV7-2 and TRBJ1-1, with D possibly matching TRBD1 (5 bases). There are 14 residues in the CDR3. Trimming shortened V by 5 bases and J by 0 bases, and 10 bases separated the two germline ends. Germline-derived CDR1 and CDR2 are SGHTA and FQGNSA. The CDR3 DNA reads as TGTGCCAGCAGCCCTCGGGGGATGAACACTGAAGCTTTCTTT. It yields the protein CASSPRGMNTEAFF. Filled out from reference TRBV7-2 and TRBJ1-1, the complete variable domain reads GAGVSQSPSNKVTEKGKDVELRCDPISGHTALYWYRQSLGQGLEFLIYFQGNSAPDKSGLPSDRFSAERTGGSVSTLTIQRTQQEDSAVYLCASSPRGMNTEAFFGQGTRLTVV.

This clone was detected only a few times. DNA of the CDR3: TGTGCCAGCAGCGCCCACAGGGAGAGCCCTGAAGCTTTCTTT. This codes for CASSAHRESPEAFF. This chain joins TRBV9 and TRBJ1-1; D may be TRBD1 (6 bases). The germline V and J ends were trimmed by 3 bases and 6 bases, with 15 bases remaining between them. The CDR3 has 14 residues. Germline-derived CDR1 and CDR2 are SGDLS and YYNGEE.

This CDR3 is CASSQQGYGEQFF. CDR3 DNA: TGTGCCAGCAGCCAACAAGGGTACGGTGAGCAGTTCTTC. The chain couples TRBV14 to TRBJ2-1; no clear D gene. Germline values: CDR1 SGHDN, CDR2 FVKESK. V lost 2 bases, J lost 9 bases, and 11 bases lay in between. The CDR3 loop spans 13 amino acids.

The chain couples TRBV7-2 to TRBJ2-5; TRBD2 matches 9 bases. V dropped 6 bases and J dropped 5; count of bases not matched to a gene: 10. The CDR3 runs 15 residues. Germline V gives CDR1 SGHTA, CDR2 FQGNSA. The CDR3 DNA reads TGTGCCAGCAGAAACTCCGGGACTAGCTGGGAGACCCAGTACTTC. It yields the protein CASRNSGTSWETQYF.

This clone was detected only a few times. The rearrangement joins TRBV20-1 to TRBJ2-3; D remains unclear. Between the trimmed V and J ends, which lost 7 bases and 6 bases, there was a span of 11 bases. The length of the CDR3 is 11 residues. Germline-derived CDR1 and CDR2 are DFQATT and SNEGSKA (reference sequence). CDR3 residues: CSGKLVDTQYF. DNA of the CDR3: TGCAGTGGTAAACTGGTGGATACGCAGTATTTT.

DNA for the CDR3: TGTGCCAGCACCAAAAAAGGGGGCTATGGCTACACCTTC. As protein: CASTKKGGYGYTF. The rearrangement uses TRBV28 and TRBJ1-2, with D maybe TRBD1 (6 bases). Trimming left V 7 bases short and J 4 bases short, with 13 bases between. The CDR3 consists of 13 residues. Germline V gives CDR1 MDHEN, CDR2 SYDVKM.

The CDR3 nucleotides read TGTGCCAGCAGGGTAGCACGTGATACGCAGTATTTT. Translated: CASRVARDTQYF. The chain has TRBV2 and TRBJ2-3; no definite D call. The germline V gene has CDR1 SNHLY and CDR2 FYNNEI. CDR3 size: 12 residues. Between the trimmed V and J ends, which lost 6 bases and 6 bases, there was a span of 10 bases.

The rearrangement uses TRBV29-1 and TRBJ1-4; 7 bases agree with TRBD1. Looked up from germline, CDR1 is SQVTM and CDR2 is ANQGSEA. The CDR3 runs 13 residues. Trimming at V came to 6 bases and at J to 5 bases, leaving 6 bases not matched to a gene. CDR3 nucleotides: TGCAGCGTGCGCGGGACAGCGAATGAAAAACTGTTTTTT. It codes for CSVRGTANEKLFF. Complete variable domain (other parts from reference TRBV29-1 and TRBJ1-4): SAVISQKPSRDICQRGTSLTIQCQVDSQVTMMFWYRQQPGQSLTLIATANQGSEATYESGFVIDKFPISRPNLTFSTLTVSNMSPEDSSIYLCSVRGTANEKLFFGSGTQLSVL.

V usage is TRBV2 and J usage is TRBJ2-1, with 7 bases lining up with TRBD2. V lost 7 bases, J lost 5 bases, and 8 bases stayed unmatched. CDR1 SNHLY and CDR2 FYNNEI come from the germline V gene. The CDR3 loop spans 14 amino acids. The CDR3 DNA follows: TGTGCCAGCACTGCTAGCGGAGCTAACAATGAGCAGTTCTTC. Translation: CASTASGANNEQFF.

The chain has TRBV20-1 and TRBJ2-3; no definite D call. Germline V gene sequence: CDR1 DFQATT, CDR2 SNEGSKA (reference sequence). This CDR3 comprises 11 residues. Trimming pared 3 bases from V and 5 bases from J, leaving 6 bases between. CDR3 sequence: CSASVVDTQYF. The CDR3, as DNA: TGCAGTGCTAGCGTTGTAGATACGCAGTATTTT.

The chain couples TRBV2 to TRBJ1-6; 9 nucleotides line up with TRBD1. This CDR3 is built from 14 residues. V lost 8 bases and J lost 6; bases outside the gene matches: 5. Germline CDR1 reads SNHLY; CDR2 reads FYNNEI. This CDR3 reads CASSWDRVNSPLHF. CDR3 in DNA: TGTGCCAGCTCATGGGACAGGGTTAATTCACCCCTCCACTTT.

The V gene is TRBV14, the J gene TRBJ2-7; D is unclear. This CDR3 is built from 14 residues. Germline-derived CDR1 and CDR2 are SGHDN and FVKESK. The V end lost 5 bases, the J end lost 3 bases, and 14 bases lay between the germline ends. The CDR3 reads CASSDTADIYEQYF. The CDR3 bases are TGTGCCAGCAGCGACACGGCAGATATCTACGAGCAGTACTTC.